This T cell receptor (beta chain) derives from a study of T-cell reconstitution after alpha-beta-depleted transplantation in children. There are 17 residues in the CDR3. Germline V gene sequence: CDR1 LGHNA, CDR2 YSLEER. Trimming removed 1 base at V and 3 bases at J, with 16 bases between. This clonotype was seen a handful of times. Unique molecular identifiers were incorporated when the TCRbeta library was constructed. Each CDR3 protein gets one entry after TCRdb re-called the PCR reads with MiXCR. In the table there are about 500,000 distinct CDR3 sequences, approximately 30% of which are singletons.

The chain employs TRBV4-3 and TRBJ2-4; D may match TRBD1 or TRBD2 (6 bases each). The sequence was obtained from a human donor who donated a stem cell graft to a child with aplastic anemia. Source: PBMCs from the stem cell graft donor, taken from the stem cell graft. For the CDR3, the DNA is TGCGCCAGCAGCCAAGTCGCGGGAACAGGGAACAAAAACATTCAGTACTTC. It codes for CASSQVAGTGNKNIQYF.